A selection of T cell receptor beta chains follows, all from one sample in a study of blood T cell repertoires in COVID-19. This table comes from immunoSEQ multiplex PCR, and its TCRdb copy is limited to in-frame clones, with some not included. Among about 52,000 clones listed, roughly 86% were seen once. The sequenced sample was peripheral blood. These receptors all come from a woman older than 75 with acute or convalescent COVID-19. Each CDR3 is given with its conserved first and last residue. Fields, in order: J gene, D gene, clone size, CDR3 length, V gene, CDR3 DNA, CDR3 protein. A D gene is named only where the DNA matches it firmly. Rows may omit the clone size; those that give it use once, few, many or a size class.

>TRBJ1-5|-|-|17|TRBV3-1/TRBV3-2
TGTGCCAGCAGCCAAGGCATCGGCGGGGGGAGCAATCAGCCCCAGCATTTT
CASSQGIGGGSNQPQHF
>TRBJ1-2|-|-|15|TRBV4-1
TGCGCCAGCAGCCAAGAAACCGACAGGTTCTATGGCTACACCTTC
CASSQETDRFYGYTF
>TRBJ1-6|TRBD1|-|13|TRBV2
TGTGCCAGCCTTGGACAGGGAAAGTCACCCCTCCACTTT
CASLGQGKSPLHF
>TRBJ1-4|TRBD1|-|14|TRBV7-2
TGTGCCAGCAGCTCCGGGACAGTTCCTGAAAAACTGTTTTTT
CASSSGTVPEKLFF
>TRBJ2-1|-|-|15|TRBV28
TGTGCCAGCAGTTTGATCCCGAGCTCCTACAATGAGCAGTTCTTC
CASSLIPSSYNEQFF
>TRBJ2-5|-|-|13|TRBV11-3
TGTGCCAGCAGGGATGTTATTAGCGAGACCCAGTACTTC
CASRDVISETQYF
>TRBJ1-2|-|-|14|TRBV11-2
TGTGCCAGCAGTCAAGGGTCAGGGCGAGGAGGCTACACCTTC
CASSQGSGRGGYTF
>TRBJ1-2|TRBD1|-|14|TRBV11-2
TGTGCCAGCAGACCCCTAGACAGGGGACATGGCTACACCTTC
CASRPLDRGHGYTF
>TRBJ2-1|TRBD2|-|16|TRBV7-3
TGTGCCAGCAGCGCGCAGGGACTAGCGACCTACAATGAGCAGTTCTTC
CASSAQGLATYNEQFF
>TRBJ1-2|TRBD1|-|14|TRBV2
TGTGCCAGCAGTGTTCAGGGGGGAAACTATGGCTACACCTTC
CASSVQGGNYGYTF
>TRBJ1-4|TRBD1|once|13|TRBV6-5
TGTGCCAGCAACAGGGGGGCAAATGAAAAACTGTTTTTT
CASNRGANEKLFF
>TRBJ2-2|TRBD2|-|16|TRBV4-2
TGTGCCAGCAGCTCACAGCCCGTAGCGGGGGGAAGGGAGCTGTTTTTT
CASSSQPVAGGRELFF
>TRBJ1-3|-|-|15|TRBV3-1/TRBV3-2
TGTGCCAGCAGCCAAAATTTTAGACAGGGAAACACCATATATTTT
CASSQNFRQGNTIYF
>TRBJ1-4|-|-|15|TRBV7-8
TGTGCCAGCAGCCCCAGATCGGGGTTAGGCGAAAAACTGTTTTTT
CASSPRSGLGEKLFF